This T cell receptor (beta chain) stems from a study of blood T cells in healthy people across ages. The V end was cut by 2 bases, the J end by 7 bases, with 18 bases between. CDR1 MNHEY and CDR2 SMNVEV come from the germline V gene (reference sequence). The CDR3 has 15 amino acids. A second roughly 7 to 11 cycle PCR used barcoded and J-beta primers. Each CDR3 protein gets one entry after TCRdb re-called the 5' RACE reads with MiXCR. The sample has about 830,000 distinct CDR3 sequences; about 62% are singletons. The sequence was collected from a man aged 25-45 years in good health. Sequencing used blood. The chain combines TRBV27 with TRBJ2-7; tentative D call: TRBD1 (6 bases). The DNA of the CDR3 is TGTGCCAGCAGTTTAAACGGGGTCACAGGGTCTGAGCAGTACTTC. Encoded protein: CASSLNGVTGSEQYF.